This TCR beta chain was sequenced in a study of beta chain features in type 1 diabetes. The wider study: Age, gender and cell yields were similar between patients and healthy donors. Findings and limits, study-wide: Shorter TCRB CDR3s, moderately but significantly so, marked every one of the four CD4+ subsets in Type 1 diabetes patients. Compared with healthy donors, patients appeared to share more similar naive, central memory and regulatory TCRB repertoires. Insertions were fewer and deletions more numerous at VDJ junctions in type 1 diabetes patients.

The study reverse transcribed the entire isolated RNA, so it sequenced expressed TCRB transcripts. Naive, central memory and regulatory T cell samples averaged about 3.5 million reads. This table comes from immunoSEQ multiplex PCR, and its TCRdb copy is limited to in-frame clones, with some not included. The sample has some 370,000 clones; roughly a tenth are singletons. The length of the CDR3 is 15 residues. Looked up from germline, CDR1 is SQVTM and CDR2 is ANQGSEA. V was clipped by 1 base and J by 0 bases, with 10 bases between them. The sample holds a few counts of this clone. The antigen remains unidentified.

The chain employs TRBV29-1 and TRBJ1-3; TRBD1 is a possible D gene (5 bases). The sequenced material came from central memory CD4+ T cells from blood. This sequence was found in a man aged 25-45 years with type 1 diabetes. The CDR3 region is CSVEGTPDSGNTIYF. DNA of the CDR3: TGCAGCGTTGAAGGGACACCAGACTCTGGAAACACCATATATTTT.